The 30 T cell receptor beta chains listed next were all sequenced from one sample in a study of CD8 T cells in Susac syndrome. An input of about 0.5 to 1 ug of RNA was subjected to reverse transcription using random hexamers. Each CDR3 protein gets one entry after TCRdb re-called the immunoSEQ multiplex PCR reads with MiXCR. The sample carries some 160,000 distinct CDR3 sequences, 92% recorded once. Sequencing input: CD4+ T cells from PBMCs. Source of these receptors: a human donor in good health.

The chain combines TRBV18 with TRBJ1-1; unclear D gene. Trimming left V 1 base short and J 5 bases short, with 14 bases between. CDR3 length: 15 amino acids. The germline gives CDR1 KGHSH, CDR2 LQKENI. The CDR3 nucleotides read TGTGCCAGCTCACCACTGGACTTGCTTGGGACTGAAGCTTTCTTT. This encodes CASSPLDLLGTEAFF.

The chain recombines TRBV12-5 with TRBJ1-1; D remains unclear. CDR1 and CDR2 (germline): LGHNT, FRNRAP. The CDR3 extends over 11 amino acids. Trimming stripped 0 bases from V and 8 bases from J, with 4 bases between. The CDR3, as DNA: TGTGCTAGTGGTTTGGTGGACGAAGCTTTCTTT. This codes for CASGLVDEAFF. Filled out from reference TRBV12-5 and TRBJ1-1, the complete variable domain reads DARVTQTPRHKVTEMGQEVTMRCQPILGHNTVFWYRQTMMQGLELLAYFRNRAPLDDSGMPKDRFSAEMPDATLATLKIQPSEPRDSAVYFCASGLVDEAFFGQGTRLTVV.

The chain joins TRBV18 to TRBJ2-7; 7 positions agree with TRBD1. The CDR3 covers 15 residues. The germline V gene encodes CDR1 KGHSH and CDR2 LQKENI. V gave up 4 bases and J gave up 3 bases; unmatched junction bases: 9. The CDR3 region is CASSLRTGDIYEQYF. CDR3 DNA: TGTGCCAGCTCACTAAGGACAGGAGACATCTACGAGCAGTACTTC.

The V gene is TRBV6-2 or TRBV6-3, the J gene TRBJ1-5, with 7 bases aligning to TRBD1. Losses at the gene ends were 2 bases for V and 11 bases for J; bases not matched to a gene: 12. This CDR3 region has 15 residues. Germline CDR1 reads MNHEY; CDR2 reads SVGEGT. CDR3 nucleotide sequence: TGTGCCAGCAGTTACCTGGACAGGCCCGGGAGGGCCCAGCATTTT. Translating it yields CASSYLDRPGRAQHF.

This chain joins TRBV12-3 or TRBV12-4 and TRBJ1-5, with D unclear. The V end was cut by 3 bases, the J end by 0 bases, with 9 bases between. CDR3 size: 15 residues. The CDR3 nucleotides read TGTGCCAGCAGTTTTGCGCTTTTTAGCAATCAGCCCCAGCATTTT. This encodes CASSFALFSNQPQHF.

The chain uses TRBV18 and TRBJ1-1; TRBD1 is a possible D gene (5 bases). Trimming removed 2 bases at V and 5 bases at J, with 18 bases between. The CDR3 sequence is 16 residues long. Germline V CDR1 and CDR2: KGHSH, LQKENI. The DNA of the CDR3 is TGTGCCAGCTCACCAACGATCCAGGGCCGGGGGACTGAAGCTTTCTTT. This gives the protein CASSPTIQGRGTEAFF.

The chain combines TRBV6-5 with TRBJ2-6; D might be TRBD2 (5 bases). In germline, CDR1 is MNHEY, CDR2 SVGAGI. V dropped 2 bases and J dropped 2 bases, with 13 bases sitting between them. The CDR3 runs 17 residues. The CDR3 spells CASSYQPGDPGANVLTF. In nucleotides, the CDR3 is TGTGCCAGCAGTTACCAACCCGGGGATCCTGGGGCCAACGTCCTGACTTTC.

This clonotype appeared a single time. The chain is built from TRBV30 and TRBJ1-2; 7 nucleotides agree with TRBD1. From germline, CDR1 is GTSNPN and CDR2 SVGIG (reference sequence). V was clipped by 5 bases and J by 2 bases; unmatched bases: 11. This CDR3 spans 15 amino acids. CDR3 loop: CAWVLSTGENYGYTF. In DNA form, the CDR3 reads TGTGCCTGGGTCCTTTCCACAGGGGAAAACTATGGCTACACCTTC. The entire variable domain, with the rest obtained from reference TRBV30 and TRBJ1-2, is as follows: SQTIHQWPATLVQPVGSPLSLECTVEGTSNPNLYWYRQAAGRGLQLLFYSVGIGQISSEVPQNLSASRPQDRQFILSSKKLLLSDSGFYLCAWVLSTGENYGYTFGSGTRLTVV.

In DNA, the CDR3 is TGCGCCAGCAGCGGGGGACAGGGATTCGACGAGCAGTACTTC. It is translated as CASSGGQGFDEQYF. The chain has TRBV5-1 and TRBJ2-7, with TRBD1 matching over 9 bases. The germline V gene encodes CDR1 SGHRS and CDR2 YFSETQ. The V segment lost 4 bases and the J segment 5 bases; nucleotides outside the gene matches: 7. This CDR3 contains 14 residues.

The chain combines TRBV4-3 with TRBJ1-5; D unresolved. Germline values: CDR1 LGHNA, CDR2 YSLEER. V gave up 0 bases and J gave up 7 bases, with 10 bases separating them. The CDR3 loop spans 14 amino acids. CDR3 residues: CASSQEIGRQPQHF. CDR3 sequence (DNA): TGCGCCAGCAGCCAAGAGATAGGGAGACAGCCCCAGCATTTT.

Here the CDR3 DNA reads TGTGCCAGCAGCAAAGTTGGCCGAAACGAGCAGTACTTC. It yields the protein CASSKVGRNEQYF. This rearrangement joins TRBV21-1 to TRBJ2-7. TRBV21-1 is shown as a pseudogene. The CDR3 contains 13 residues.

The chain couples TRBV29-1 to TRBJ2-1; weak D call: TRBD1 (6 bases). Trimming took 5 bases from V and 10 from J, leaving 18 bases between them. The germline gives CDR1 SQVTM, CDR2 ANQGSEA. The CDR3 contains 13 residues. Here the CDR3 reads CSVRISGAREQFF. CDR3 DNA sequence: TGCAGCGTTCGCATCTCAGGGGCTCGGGAGCAGTTCTTC.

This chain joins TRBV10-3 and TRBJ2-2; D ambiguous. The CDR3 loop spans 15 amino acids. Trimming stripped 4 bases from V and 4 bases from J, with 13 bases between. From germline, CDR1 is ENHRY and CDR2 SYGVKD. DNA for the CDR3: TGTGCCATCAGTGGTGGGGTCCCGGTCACCGGGGAGCTGTTTTTT. Translation: CAISGGVPVTGELFF.

The genes are TRBV28 and TRBJ2-7; 8 nucleotides agree with TRBD1. In germline, CDR1 is MDHEN, CDR2 SYDVKM. This CDR3 contains 15 residues. V dropped 5 bases and J dropped 0; count of bases not matched to a gene: 6. This chain's CDR3 is CASSRQGSFSYEQYF. CDR3 DNA sequence: TGTGCCAGCAGTCGACAGGGGTCTTTCTCCTACGAGCAGTACTTC.

This clonotype was counted once. The chain is built from TRBV20-1 and TRBJ2-5; D gene unclear. Germline values: CDR1 DFQATT, CDR2 SNEGSKA (reference sequence). The V end lost 3 bases, the J end lost 1 base, and 3 bases lay between the germline ends. The CDR3 totals 11 residues. CDR3 nucleotide sequence: TGCAGTGCTAGGGCCCAAGAGACCCAGTACTTC. It encodes CSARAQETQYF.

V and J are TRBV30 and TRBJ1-2; D is perhaps TRBD1 (5 bases). CDR3 length equals 13 residues. Trimming shortened V by 0 bases and J by 7 bases, and 12 bases separated the two germline ends. Germline V gives CDR1 GTSNPN, CDR2 SVGIG (reference sequence). CDR3 coding DNA: TGTGCCTGGAGTGTACTCAGGGAGGGTGGCTACACCTTC. It translates to CAWSVLREGGYTF.

This chain uses TRBV6-5 with TRBJ2-7; D is unresolved. The V gene's germline CDR1 is MNHEY and CDR2 SVGAGI. The length of the CDR3 is 11 residues. V was pared by 5 bases and J by 3 bases, with 5 bases between. CDR3 sequence reads: CASSTFYEQYF. In DNA, the CDR3 is TGTGCCAGCAGTACTTTCTACGAGCAGTACTTC.

This chain uses TRBV6-2 or TRBV6-3 with TRBJ2-3; 7 bases are shared with TRBD1. Looked up from germline, CDR1 is MNHEY and CDR2 is SVGEGT. V lost 6 bases and J lost 4; bases outside the gene matches: 4. The CDR3 extends over 13 amino acids. The CDR3 protein is CASSRGWADTQYF. The CDR3 bases are TGTGCCAGCAGCAGGGGGTGGGCAGATACGCAGTATTTT.

The chain employs TRBV7-8 and TRBJ2-2; D remains unclear. Germline V CDR1 and CDR2: SGHVS, FQNEAQ. This CDR3 spans 15 amino acids. The ends were cut back, 2 bases at V and 4 bases at J, with 11 bases in the middle. CDR3 residues: CASSLLWVSTGELFF. In nucleotides, the CDR3 is TGTGCCAGCAGCTTACTCTGGGTTAGCACCGGGGAGCTGTTTTTT.

J is TRBJ2-6 and V is TRBV28, with D tentatively TRBD1 or TRBD2 (5 bases each). The CDR3 covers 17 residues. From germline, CDR1 is MDHEN and CDR2 SYDVKM. V was shortened by 2 bases and J by 0 bases, with 11 bases between the two germline ends. CDR3 bases: TGTGCCAGCAGTTTAGGGACCGCGAGCTCTGGGGCCAACGTCCTGACTTTC. This codes for CASSLGTASSGANVLTF.

This rearrangement joins TRBV30 to TRBJ2-2, with D unclear. V was trimmed by 5 bases and J by 3 bases, leaving 10 bases between them. Germline V CDR1 and CDR2: GTSNPN, SVGIG (reference sequence). The CDR3 has 13 amino acids. CDR3 in amino acids: CAWLESYTGELFF. The CDR3 nucleotides read TGTGCCTGGCTGGAGTCCTACACCGGGGAGCTGTTTTTT.

The chain couples TRBV10-3 to TRBJ2-5; D is unresolved. V gave up 8 bases and J gave up 5 bases, with 12 bases separating them. CDR1 is ENHRY, CDR2 SYGVKD, per germline. The CDR3 runs to 12 residues. The CDR3, as DNA: TGTGCCATCGGCGATAACGGGGAGACCCAGTACTTC. This codes for CAIGDNGETQYF.

This chain joins TRBV21-1 and TRBJ2-2; the D call in the table, TRBD1, was not verified against the DNA. TRBV21-1 is given as a pseudogene. The CDR3 runs 15 residues. CDR3 in amino acids: CASSKGGTNTGELFF. For the CDR3, the DNA is TGTGCCAGCAGCAAGGGCGGAACGAACACCGGGGAGCTGTTTTTT.

This sequence joins TRBV18 and TRBJ2-5; 7 nucleotides match TRBD1. The CDR3 extends over 13 amino acids. V shed 5 bases, J shed 5 bases, and the junction held 5 bases outside the gene matches. Germline V lookup: CDR1 KGHSH, CDR2 LQKENI. The CDR3 sequence: CASSEVTGETQYF. CDR3 nucleotide sequence: TGTGCCAGCTCAGAGGTGACAGGGGAGACCCAGTACTTC.

This clonotype was seen just once. This rearrangement joins TRBV7-6 to TRBJ2-2; D uncertain. From germline, CDR1 is SGHVS and CDR2 FNYEAQ. Trimming pared 1 base from V and 5 bases from J, leaving 8 bases between. The CDR3 covers 14 residues. The DNA of the CDR3 is TGTGCCAGCAGCTTAGAGGCGGATACCGGGGAGCTGTTTTTT. It yields the protein CASSLEADTGELFF.

The gene calls are TRBV6-5 and TRBJ2-3; D unclear. The germline gives CDR1 MNHEY, CDR2 SVGAGI. V gave up 0 bases and J gave up 6 bases, with 16 bases separating them. CDR3 length: 16 amino acids. The CDR3 nucleotides are TGTGCCAGCAGTTACTCCCCCCAAACTCGGACGGATACGCAGTATTTT. It specifies CASSYSPQTRTDTQYF.

The chain has TRBV28 and TRBJ2-3; D unresolved. The ends were cut back, 5 bases at V and 7 bases at J, with 7 bases in the middle. The CDR3 spans 11 residues. Germline-derived CDR1 and CDR2 are MDHEN and SYDVKM. The CDR3: CASSEIHTQYF. Here the CDR3 DNA reads TGTGCCAGCAGTGAGATACATACGCAGTATTTT.

This clonotype was counted only a few times. J is TRBJ2-1 and V is TRBV6-1, with 7 nucleotides matching TRBD2. CDR1 and CDR2 (germline): MNHNS, SASEGT. The V and J ends lost 4 bases and 4 bases, in that order; junction bases with no gene match: 4. The CDR3 sequence is 14 residues long. The chain's CDR3 is CASSGGGGYNEQFF. In DNA, the CDR3 is TGTGCCAGCAGTGGTGGGGGAGGGTACAATGAGCAGTTCTTC.

V usage is TRBV15 and J usage is TRBJ1-1; D not resolved. Trimming took off 1 base at V and 2 bases at J, with 20 bases between the two ends. Germline CDR1 is LNHNV and CDR2 is YYDKDF (reference sequence). The CDR3 sequence is 18 residues long. The chain's CDR3 is CATSRAPGRVSRNTEAFF. Written as DNA, the CDR3 is TGTGCCACCAGCAGAGCCCCGGGGAGAGTCTCACGTAACACTGAAGCTTTCTTT.

V gene TRBV9 combines with J gene TRBJ2-7; TRBD2 matches at 9 bases. The length of the CDR3 is 14 residues. The germline gives CDR1 SGDLS, CDR2 YYNGEE. V was clipped by 4 bases and J by 5 bases; unmatched bases: 7. The CDR3 sequence: CASSPRLAGDEQYF. As DNA, the CDR3 is TGTGCCAGCAGCCCCCGCTTAGCGGGAGACGAGCAGTACTTC. The variable domain in full, with the rest retrieved from reference TRBV9 and TRBJ2-7, is DSGVTQTPKHLITATGQRVTLRCSPRSGDLSVYWYQQSLDQGLQFLIQYYNGEERAKGNILERFSAQQFPDLHSELNLSSLELGDSALYFCASSPRLAGDEQYFGPGTRLTVT.